This is a list of T cell receptor beta chains from one sample in a study of OX40 agonist ivuxolimab in advanced cancers. TCRdb's table, derived via immunoSEQ multiplex PCR, lists solely in-frame clones and lacks some. The data hold roughly 28,000 clones, with 83% observed a single time. Sequencing was performed on CD4+ or CD8+ T cells sorted from blood, taken in a trial of the OX40 agonist ivuxolimab. The receptors here all came from an adult with an advanced solid tumor such as melanoma, head and neck, liver or kidney cancer. The CDR3 runs from the conserved cysteine through the conserved F or W.

>TRBV4-1|TRBJ1-5
CASSQEPGGHQPQHF
>TRBV27|TRBJ2-5
CASSGLGQLGETQYF
>TRBV9|TRBJ1-2
CASSVDRTGRYGYTF
>TRBV4-2|TRBJ1-1
CASSRGQEGTEAFF
>TRBV5-6|TRBJ1-2
CASSSTPLDRVDGYTF
>TRBV7-8|TRBJ2-7
CASTEGTGHYYEQYF
>TRBV7-9|TRBJ1-1
CASSSRGDEAFF
>TRBV2|TRBJ2-7
CASRESAGTGKDKQYF
>TRBV7-2|TRBJ1-4
CASSSPLLTGFGTNEKLFF
>TRBV7-6|TRBJ1-1
CASSLGVWGTNTEAFF
>TRBV29-1|TRBJ1-1
CSVRGAEAFF
>TRBV5-6|TRBJ1-2
CASSSWTEANYGYTF
>TRBV15|TRBJ2-1
CATRLPGSYNNEQFF
>TRBV4-1|TRBJ1-4
CASSQDWGTGGVGLFF
>TRBV4-1|TRBJ1-1
CASSQPGHLMNTEAFF
>TRBV9|TRBJ2-7
CASSAETSAGRYEQYF
>TRBV25-1|TRBJ1-6
CASSAQGEIYSPLHF
>TRBV4-2|TRBJ1-4
CASSGEDGGGEKLFF
>TRBV4-2|TRBJ2-7
CASSQVPLAVYEQYF
>TRBV7-9|TRBJ1-2
CASSKWGIYGYTF
>TRBV5-8|TRBJ1-1
CASSFYRLNTEAFF
>TRBV4-2|TRBJ1-1
CASSPNPGWGGDTEAFF
>TRBV2|TRBJ1-5
CASSELGVLDQPQHF
>TRBV27|TRBJ1-1
CASSSRQNTEAFF
>TRBV27|TRBJ2-1
CASSLRGSYNEQFF
>TRBV6-6|TRBJ2-7
CASSYYGQGLDEQYF